This TCR beta chain was recovered during a study of radiation and T cells in renal cell carcinoma. There are 16 residues in the CDR3. V lost 1 base, J lost 6 bases, and 6 bases stayed unmatched. Looked up from germline, CDR1 is MNHEY and CDR2 is SMNVEV (reference sequence). Here immunoSEQ multiplex PCR was the method, and the copy in TCRdb shows in-frame clones only, minus some. The table includes about 130,000 clones, approximately 80% detected once. Time point noted: blood 2 weeks post-SBRT. Described treatment: 15 Gy SBRT to primary tumor, nephrectomy 4 weeks later. V gene TRBV27 combines with J gene TRBJ2-2, with TRBD1 matching 9 bases. The starting material was blood, obtained from a patient whose treatment included radiotherapy and nephrectomy. The receptor comes from an older woman with renal cell carcinoma. The DNA for the CDR3 is TGTGCCAGCAGTTTATATAGACAGGGGGGTCCCGGGGAGCTGTTTTTT. Amino acid sequence: CASSLYRQGGPGELFF.